What follows is one TCR beta chain and its context. Its specificity is not known. This sample was taken from a study of blood T cells in healthy people across ages. Combining a sample-barcoded 5' primer with a J-beta primer mix, a second PCR ran for roughly 7 to 11 cycles. TCRdb re-derived calls from the 5' RACE reads in MiXCR, one entry per CDR3 protein. The sample has 850,000 to 1,000,000 distinct CDR3 sequences; about 51% are singletons. Overall study findings and caveats: While age rose, TCR beta diversity per million T cells dropped in a roughly linear way.

Source material: blood. The origin of this receptor is a woman aged 60-70 years in good health.

The CDR3 DNA is TGTGCCAGCAGCCCTTTTCCCAATGAGCAGTTCTTC. Protein sequence: CASSPFPNEQFF. This sequence joins TRBV3-1 and TRBJ2-1; the D is unclear. The CDR3 loop spans 12 amino acids. Germline CDR1 is LGHDT and CDR2 is YNNKEL (reference sequence). V shed 4 bases and J shed 6 bases, with 7 bases lying between them.